This is a list of T cell receptor beta chains from one sample in a study of blood T cell repertoires in COVID-19. Some clones are missing from TCRdb's copy, which holds only in-frame ones; the method was immunoSEQ multiplex PCR. The top ten clones hold around 0.81% of a sample with about 120,000 clones, about 91% of them seen once. The sequenced sample consisted of peripheral blood. Receptor source: a woman aged 50 to 65 with active or convalescent COVID-19. The CDR3 runs from the conserved cysteine through the conserved F or W. Each record gives: clone size, J gene, D gene, V gene, CDR3 DNA, CDR3 protein. D genes are given only for firm matches. Clone sizes are given selectively: once, few, many, or a class where the clone is expanded.

abundance: .
j_gene: TRBJ2-3
d_gene: TRBD1
v_gene: TRBV5-4
CDR3nt: TGTGCCAGCAGCTTAGGGACAGGGTATGCAGATACGCAGTATTTT
CDR3aa: CASSLGTGYADTQYF

abundance: .
j_gene: TRBJ1-3
d_gene: .
v_gene: TRBV5-8
CDR3nt: TGTGCCAGCAGCCTCTGGGGCGGCACGACTGGAAACACCATATATTTT
CDR3aa: CASSLWGGTTGNTIYF

abundance: .
j_gene: TRBJ2-7
d_gene: TRBD2
v_gene: TRBV10-3
CDR3nt: TGTGCCATCAACGGACTAGCGGGAGGTGAGCAGTACTTC
CDR3aa: CAINGLAGGEQYF

abundance: .
j_gene: TRBJ2-5
d_gene: TRBD2
v_gene: TRBV11-3
CDR3nt: TGTGCCAGCAGCCAGGATAGCGGGAGTGGGGAGACCCAGTACTTC
CDR3aa: CASSQDSGSGETQYF

abundance: .
j_gene: TRBJ2-1
d_gene: .
v_gene: TRBV6-2/TRBV6-3
CDR3nt: TGTGCCAGCAGTTACGAGTGGATAGCGGAACCTTACAATGAGCAGTTCTTC
CDR3aa: CASSYEWIAEPYNEQFF

abundance: .
j_gene: TRBJ2-3
d_gene: .
v_gene: TRBV3-1/TRBV3-2
CDR3nt: TGTGCCAGCAGCCAAGGAGGTTTAGGGGAGGTCACAGATACGCAGTATTTT
CDR3aa: CASSQGGLGEVTDTQYF

abundance: few
j_gene: TRBJ2-5
d_gene: TRBD2
v_gene: TRBV27
CDR3nt: TGTGCCAGTCGAGGAAGGGCTAGCGGTTACCAAGAGACCCAGTACTTC
CDR3aa: CASRGRASGYQETQYF

abundance: .
j_gene: TRBJ2-7
d_gene: .
v_gene: TRBV4-1
CDR3nt: TGCGCCAGCAGCCAAGATGCACCCGGCTACGAGCAGTACTTC
CDR3aa: CASSQDAPGYEQYF

abundance: once
j_gene: TRBJ2-7
d_gene: TRBD2
v_gene: TRBV28
CDR3nt: TGTGCCAGCAAAAGAGGCGGGAGTGGTTCCTACGAGCAGTACTTC
CDR3aa: CASKRGGSGSYEQYF

abundance: .
j_gene: TRBJ1-5
d_gene: TRBD1
v_gene: TRBV4-3
CDR3nt: TGCGCCAGCAGCCAAGAAGGGGGCTGGCCCCAGCATTTT
CDR3aa: CASSQEGGWPQHF

abundance: .
j_gene: TRBJ2-1
d_gene: .
v_gene: TRBV5-8
CDR3nt: TGTGCCAGCCTGGAGACTCGCAATGAGCAGTTCTTC
CDR3aa: CASLETRNEQFF

abundance: .
j_gene: TRBJ2-3
d_gene: .
v_gene: TRBV20-1
CDR3nt: TGCAGTGCTCCCTCCCCGGATACGCAGTATTTT
CDR3aa: CSAPSPDTQYF

abundance: .
j_gene: TRBJ2-7
d_gene: TRBD1
v_gene: TRBV29-1
CDR3nt: TGCAGCGTTGAGGGATGGGACAGGGTGTCCTACGAGCAGTACTTC
CDR3aa: CSVEGWDRVSYEQYF

abundance: .
j_gene: TRBJ2-5
d_gene: TRBD2
v_gene: TRBV5-1
CDR3nt: TGCGCCAGCAGAGAGGCTAGCGGGAGAAGGCACCAAGAGACCCAGTACTTC
CDR3aa: CASREASGRRHQETQYF

abundance: .
j_gene: TRBJ2-1
d_gene: TRBD2
v_gene: TRBV2
CDR3nt: TGTGCCAGCAGTAGTGGACTAGCGGGAGGAAATGAGCAGTTCTTC
CDR3aa: CASSSGLAGGNEQFF

abundance: .
j_gene: TRBJ2-2
d_gene: .
v_gene: TRBV4-2
CDR3nt: TGTGCCAGCAGCCAAAGCTATAACTCCGCGAACACCGGGGAGCTGTTTTTT
CDR3aa: CASSQSYNSANTGELFF

abundance: .
j_gene: TRBJ2-2
d_gene: .
v_gene: TRBV2
CDR3nt: TGTGCCAGCAGTGCTCTAGACGGGACCGGGGAGCTGTTTTTT
CDR3aa: CASSALDGTGELFF

abundance: .
j_gene: TRBJ2-7
d_gene: TRBD2
v_gene: TRBV7-2
CDR3nt: TGTGCCAGCAGCCCAGTAGCGGGAGGAAACCACGAGCAGTACTTC
CDR3aa: CASSPVAGGNHEQYF

abundance: once
j_gene: TRBJ2-3
d_gene: .
v_gene: TRBV28
CDR3nt: TGTGCCAGCAGTCTAAGAGGGTCGTTGCTGTATTTT
CDR3aa: CASSLRGSLLYF

abundance: .
j_gene: TRBJ2-4
d_gene: TRBD2
v_gene: TRBV7-9
CDR3nt: TGTGCCAGCAGCTTAACTAGCGGATTCAAAAACATTCAGTACTTC
CDR3aa: CASSLTSGFKNIQYF

abundance: .
j_gene: TRBJ2-3
d_gene: .
v_gene: TRBV28
CDR3nt: TGTGCCAGCAGTTTGCAAGGGGCGACAGATACGCAGTATTTT
CDR3aa: CASSLQGATDTQYF

abundance: .
j_gene: TRBJ2-7
d_gene: TRBD2
v_gene: TRBV5-4
CDR3nt: TGTGCCAGCAGCTTGGGCGCGGGAGAAGGCGAGCAGTACTTC
CDR3aa: CASSLGAGEGEQYF

abundance: .
j_gene: TRBJ2-3
d_gene: .
v_gene: TRBV28
CDR3nt: TGTGCCAGCAGTTACGAGGTCGAATCTAGCACAGATACGCAGTATTTT
CDR3aa: CASSYEVESSTDTQYF

abundance: .
j_gene: TRBJ1-3
d_gene: .
v_gene: TRBV18
CDR3nt: TGTGCCAGCTCACCCGCCCCAGGGAACACCATATATTTT
CDR3aa: CASSPAPGNTIYF

abundance: .
j_gene: TRBJ1-4
d_gene: .
v_gene: TRBV24-1
CDR3nt: TGTGCCACCAGTGATAGACAGGTTGAAAAACTGTTTTTT
CDR3aa: CATSDRQVEKLFF

abundance: .
j_gene: TRBJ2-7
d_gene: .
v_gene: TRBV30
CDR3nt: TGTGCCTGGAGACAGTACGCCTACGAGCAGTACTTC
CDR3aa: CAWRQYAYEQYF

abundance: .
j_gene: TRBJ2-7
d_gene: .
v_gene: TRBV4-2
CDR3nt: TGTGCCAGCAGCCAAGAACGCACGGACTCCTCCTACGAGCAGTACTTC
CDR3aa: CASSQERTDSSYEQYF

abundance: .
j_gene: TRBJ2-7
d_gene: TRBD2
v_gene: TRBV30
CDR3nt: TGTGCCTGGAGTGTTCGACTAGCGGATACCTACGAGCAGTACTTC
CDR3aa: CAWSVRLADTYEQYF

abundance: .
j_gene: TRBJ2-1
d_gene: TRBD1
v_gene: TRBV5-6
CDR3nt: TGTGCCAGCAGCCCCGCAGGGGGCGCATGGAATGAGCAGTTCTTC
CDR3aa: CASSPAGGAWNEQFF

abundance: once
j_gene: TRBJ1-6
d_gene: .
v_gene: TRBV18
CDR3nt: TGTGCCAGCTCACTGGGAGGACAACGAAATTCACCCCTCCACTTT
CDR3aa: CASSLGGQRNSPLHF

abundance: .
j_gene: TRBJ2-7
d_gene: .
v_gene: TRBV18
CDR3nt: TGTGCCAGCTCACCGGACACCTCACTGCAGTACTTC
CDR3aa: CASSPDTSLQYF

abundance: .
j_gene: TRBJ2-7
d_gene: .
v_gene: TRBV20-1
CDR3nt: TGCAGTGTGGAGCCCACCTACGAGCAGTACTTC
CDR3aa: CSVEPTYEQYF

abundance: .
j_gene: TRBJ1-2
d_gene: .
v_gene: TRBV7-2
CDR3nt: TGTGCCAGCAGCTTTCTTTTCGAGGAAGGCTACACCTTC
CDR3aa: CASSFLFEEGYTF

abundance: .
j_gene: TRBJ1-5
d_gene: .
v_gene: TRBV12-3/TRBV12-4
CDR3nt: TGTGCCAGCAGTTTAGCAGAGAATCAGCCCCAGCATTTT
CDR3aa: CASSLAENQPQHF

abundance: .
j_gene: TRBJ1-6
d_gene: .
v_gene: TRBV30
CDR3nt: TGTGCCTGGAGTAGCGATGTCTATAATTCACCCCTCCACTTT
CDR3aa: CAWSSDVYNSPLHF

abundance: .
j_gene: TRBJ2-3
d_gene: TRBD1
v_gene: TRBV9
CDR3nt: TGTGCCAGCAGCTTTGTAGACAGGGGTTTGGGCACAGATACGCAGTATTTT
CDR3aa: CASSFVDRGLGTDTQYF

abundance: .
j_gene: TRBJ2-1
d_gene: TRBD2
v_gene: TRBV6-6
CDR3nt: TGTACCAGCAGTTCCAAACTAGCGGGAGGGTCGGTTGAGCAGTTCTTC
CDR3aa: CTSSSKLAGGSVEQFF

abundance: .
j_gene: TRBJ2-1
d_gene: .
v_gene: TRBV5-6
CDR3nt: TGTGCCAGCAGTACGGGCGGTTGGCGGGGCTACAATGAGCAGTTCTTC
CDR3aa: CASSTGGWRGYNEQFF

abundance: .
j_gene: TRBJ1-1
d_gene: .
v_gene: TRBV30
CDR3nt: TGTGCCTGGAGTGAGGGACACATGAACACTGAAGCTTTCTTT
CDR3aa: CAWSEGHMNTEAFF

abundance: .
j_gene: TRBJ2-7
d_gene: .
v_gene: TRBV28
CDR3nt: TGTGCCAGCAGTGGCCCCAGGTATCCCCGTTTTGAGCAGTACTTC
CDR3aa: CASSGPRYPRFEQYF

abundance: .
j_gene: TRBJ2-1
d_gene: TRBD1
v_gene: TRBV7-3
CDR3nt: TGTGCCAGCAGCTTAAGCCGACAGGGTCAAGAGCAGTTCTTC
CDR3aa: CASSLSRQGQEQFF

abundance: .
j_gene: TRBJ2-1
d_gene: .
v_gene: TRBV7-6
CDR3nt: TGTGCCAGCAGCTTATCGGGACAACGCCTCAATGAGCAGTTCTTC
CDR3aa: CASSLSGQRLNEQFF

abundance: .
j_gene: TRBJ1-2
d_gene: .
v_gene: TRBV2
CDR3nt: TGTGCCAGCAGCGAGGGACACCATAACTATGGCTACACCTTC
CDR3aa: CASSEGHHNYGYTF

abundance: .
j_gene: TRBJ2-3
d_gene: TRBD1
v_gene: TRBV5-1
CDR3nt: TGCGCCAGCAGCCTGGGGGGACAGGCGTGGACAGATACGCAGTATTTT
CDR3aa: CASSLGGQAWTDTQYF

abundance: .
j_gene: TRBJ2-5
d_gene: TRBD1
v_gene: TRBV6-5
CDR3nt: TGTGCCAGCAGGAATCTCGACAGGGGCCAAGAGACCCAGTACTTC
CDR3aa: CASRNLDRGQETQYF

abundance: .
j_gene: TRBJ2-7
d_gene: .
v_gene: TRBV3-1/TRBV3-2
CDR3nt: TGTGCCAGCAGCCATCCAACCCCCCCCTATTCCTACGAGCAGTACTTC
CDR3aa: CASSHPTPPYSYEQYF

abundance: .
j_gene: TRBJ1-5
d_gene: .
v_gene: TRBV10-3
CDR3nt: TGTGCCATCAGTGAGCGTCAGCCCCAGCATTTT
CDR3aa: CAISERQPQHF

abundance: .
j_gene: TRBJ2-7
d_gene: .
v_gene: TRBV4-3
CDR3nt: TGCGCCAGCAGCCATTCCGCCACGGGAGAGTCCTACGAGCAGTACTTC
CDR3aa: CASSHSATGESYEQYF

abundance: few
j_gene: TRBJ2-7
d_gene: .
v_gene: TRBV6-5
CDR3nt: TGTGCCAGCAGTTACTTACAGGAGGGGACCTACGAGCAGTACTTC
CDR3aa: CASSYLQEGTYEQYF

abundance: .
j_gene: TRBJ1-5
d_gene: .
v_gene: TRBV28
CDR3nt: TGTGCCAGCAGTTTAGTAGGGGATGATCAGCCCCAGCATTTT
CDR3aa: CASSLVGDDQPQHF

abundance: .
j_gene: TRBJ2-1
d_gene: .
v_gene: TRBV27
CDR3nt: TGTGCCAGCAGAAACTCACCGGGACTGTCCTACAATGAGCAGTTCTTC
CDR3aa: CASRNSPGLSYNEQFF

abundance: .
j_gene: TRBJ2-1
d_gene: TRBD2
v_gene: TRBV4-1
CDR3nt: TGCGCCAGCAGCCACCCACATGGGGGGGAGAGGGCCGATGAGCAGTTCTTC
CDR3aa: CASSHPHGGERADEQFF

abundance: .
j_gene: TRBJ2-1
d_gene: .
v_gene: TRBV3-1/TRBV3-2
CDR3nt: TGTGCCAGCAGCGGTATTCAGGGGACACAAGAGCAGTTCTTC
CDR3aa: CASSGIQGTQEQFF

abundance: .
j_gene: TRBJ2-3
d_gene: TRBD1
v_gene: TRBV28
CDR3nt: TGTGCCAGCAGTTCGGGACAGGGGAGGGAAAGAGATACGCAGTATTTT
CDR3aa: CASSSGQGRERDTQYF